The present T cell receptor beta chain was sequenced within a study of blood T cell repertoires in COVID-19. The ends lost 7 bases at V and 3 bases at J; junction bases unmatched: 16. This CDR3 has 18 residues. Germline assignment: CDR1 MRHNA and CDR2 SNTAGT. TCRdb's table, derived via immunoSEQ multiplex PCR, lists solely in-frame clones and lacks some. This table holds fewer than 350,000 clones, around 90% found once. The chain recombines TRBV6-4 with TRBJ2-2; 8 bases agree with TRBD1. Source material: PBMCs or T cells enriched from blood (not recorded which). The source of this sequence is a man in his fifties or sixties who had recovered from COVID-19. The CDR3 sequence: CASTQPHTAGGHTGELFF. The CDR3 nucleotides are TGTGCCAGCACTCAACCCCATACCGCAGGGGGCCACACCGGGGAGCTGTTTTTT.